The clone carrying this TCR beta chain is deemed medium-sized (0.01 to 0.1%). The PCR had 60 Vbeta and 13 Jbeta primers. Produced via immunoSEQ multiplex PCR; TCRdb's table is partial and in-frame only. Of approximately 110,000 clones listed, about four fifths were seen once; the top ten hold roughly 2.3%. The sample belongs to a study of cytomegalovirus exposure and HLA in healthy donors. The clonotype originates from a woman in her twenties or thirties in good health and CMV-seronegative. Material for sequencing was PBMCs.

CDR3 protein: CSVETSGRAPYNEQFF. The CDR3 DNA is TGCAGCGTTGAGACTAGCGGGAGGGCCCCGTACAATGAGCAGTTCTTC. The rearrangement uses TRBV29-1 and TRBJ2-1; 14 bases map to TRBD2. Losses at the gene ends were 3 bases for V and 4 bases for J; bases not matched to a gene: 5. Germline V CDR1 and CDR2: SQVTM, ANQGSEA. The CDR3 length is 16 residues.